The clone carrying this T cell receptor (beta chain) was seen just once. TCRdb passed the 5' RACE reads through MiXCR, listing each CDR3 protein once. The table has 400,000 or so distinct CDR3 sequences, about 28% seen once. This record comes from a study of identical twins' blood T cells. Reared together, all three twin pairs probably met the same infectious agents and vaccines. Unmatched junction bases numbered 5, after V lost 0 bases and J lost 6 bases. The CDR3 is 14 amino acids. Germline V lookup: CDR1 DFQATT, CDR2 SNEGSKA (reference sequence). Sequencing was performed on PBMCs. The receptor was isolated from a woman aged 18-50 years in good health. V gene TRBV20-1 combines with J gene TRBJ1-2, with 9 bases aligning to TRBD1. The CDR3 region has the DNA TGCAGTGCTAGAGAGACAGGGGGGATTCATGGCTACACCTTC. It specifies CSARETGGIHGYTF.